The clone carrying this TCR beta chain showed up many times. No antigen is known for it. This record belongs to a study of T cells in Graves' hyperthyroidism and ophthalmopathy. Notes on the study in general: Expanded thyroid clonotypes (above 0.001) were mostly also found in blood.

Uncontrolled infection, other autoimmune disease, pregnancy or lactation barred patients from enrollment. CDR1 is SNHLY and CDR2 is FYNNEI in the germline V gene. The length of the CDR3 is 14 residues. V was clipped by 6 bases and J by 5 bases; unmatched bases: 3. TCR beta CDR3 regions were amplified from RNA transcripts. During a first-round RT-PCR of the TCR CDR3, the HTBI primer set was used. From the multiplex PCR reads, TCRdb called clonotypes with MiXCR, one entry per CDR3 protein. The data contain about 360,000 distinct CDR3 sequences, under 15% of them seen just once; the ten biggest clones take up 9.2%.

Sequenced: blood. The TCR sequence derives from a young woman with Graves' hyperthyroidism. This chain uses TRBV2 with TRBJ1-4; 10 bases match TRBD1. The CDR3 coding sequence is TGTGCCAGCAGGTGGGGACAGGGGAATGAAAAACTGTTTTTT. As protein: CASRWGQGNEKLFF.